This TCR beta chain was retrieved from a study of CD8 T cells in Susac syndrome. This CDR3 contains 15 residues. Germline values: CDR1 SGHDT, CDR2 YYEEEE. Deletions cut 0 bases from V and 6 bases from J, with 12 bases between. Random hexamers primed reverse transcription of roughly 0.5 to 1 ug RNA. TCRdb itself ran the immunoSEQ multiplex PCR reads through MiXCR, one entry per CDR3 protein. The sample consists of some 99,000 distinct CDR3 sequences, roughly 97% of them appearing once. This TCR was sampled from a human donor in good health. The chain combines TRBV5-6 with TRBJ2-2, with D unclear. The sequenced material came from CD4+ T cells from PBMCs. This chain's CDR3 is CASSLEVKLAGELFF. CDR3 in DNA: TGTGCCAGCAGCTTGGAGGTGAAGCTAGCCGGGGAGCTGTTTTTT.